Listed below are T cell receptor beta chains from one sample, sequenced in a study of shared T cell receptors in the human thymus. The method was immunoSEQ multiplex PCR; TCRdb's version includes in-frame clones alone and lacks a portion of them. The table records over 350,000 clones, just under 95% of them present only once. The specimen was thymocytes. The origin of the receptors is a human donor. CDR3s leave out the opening cysteine and the closing phenylalanine or tryptophan.

CDR3aa: ASAGDPWEQY; j_gene: TRBJ2-7; len: 10; v_gene: TRBV27
CDR3aa: ASSSGYEQY; j_gene: TRBJ2-7; len: 9; v_gene: TRBV5-1
CDR3aa: ASSLGLECNTGELF; j_gene: TRBJ2-2; len: 14; v_gene: TRBV11-2
CDR3aa: ASSPLKGATPGELF; j_gene: TRBJ2-2; len: 14; v_gene: TRBV18
CDR3aa: ASSDLDSNTQY; j_gene: TRBJ2-3; len: 11; v_gene: TRBV18
CDR3aa: ASSLIDTNEKLF; j_gene: TRBJ1-4; len: 12; v_gene: TRBV7-9
CDR3aa: ASSPHDMNTEAF; j_gene: TRBJ1-1; len: 12; v_gene: TRBV7-2
CDR3aa: ASSPRLAPYNEQF; j_gene: TRBJ2-1; len: 13; v_gene: TRBV28
CDR3aa: ASRDSYEQY; j_gene: TRBJ2-7; len: 9; v_gene: TRBV2
CDR3aa: ASSCEGTDTQY; j_gene: TRBJ2-3; len: 11; v_gene: TRBV5-1
CDR3aa: ASTTSGRTYEQY; j_gene: TRBJ2-7; len: 12; v_gene: TRBV28
CDR3aa: ASSPFPTGRGNTGELF; j_gene: TRBJ2-2; len: 16; v_gene: TRBV28
CDR3aa: ASSSGIPINRGRNTEAF; j_gene: TRBJ1-1; len: 17; v_gene: TRBV7-9
CDR3aa: ASSQPWKTQY; j_gene: TRBJ2-5; len: 10; v_gene: TRBV18
CDR3aa: ASGLVHTPRGLNTEAF; j_gene: TRBJ1-1; len: 16; v_gene: TRBV12-5
CDR3aa: ASSGRQPSTDTQY; j_gene: TRBJ2-3; len: 13; v_gene: TRBV6-5
CDR3aa: ASSIPGLAPSSSYNEQF; j_gene: TRBJ2-1; len: 17; v_gene: TRBV19
CDR3aa: ASSDNEPSSYNEQF; j_gene: TRBJ2-1; len: 14; v_gene: TRBV19
CDR3aa: ASSQDPTAPVSYGYT; j_gene: TRBJ1-2; len: 15; v_gene: TRBV4-1
CDR3aa: ASKGDGGGTEAF; j_gene: TRBJ1-1; len: 12; v_gene: TRBV27
CDR3aa: ASRGNEQF; j_gene: TRBJ2-1; len: 8; v_gene: TRBV2
CDR3aa: ASSPWGRTEAF; j_gene: TRBJ1-1; len: 11; v_gene: TRBV18
CDR3aa: ASSISQTGSYEQY; j_gene: TRBJ2-7; len: 13; v_gene: TRBV5-5
CDR3aa: ASSSLPEYEQY; j_gene: TRBJ2-7; len: 11; v_gene: TRBV9
CDR3aa: ASSFKSGTGELF; j_gene: TRBJ2-2; len: 12; v_gene: TRBV28
CDR3aa: ASSLYPFCEQY; j_gene: TRBJ2-7; len: 11; v_gene: TRBV5-1
CDR3aa: ASSENVARTATNEKLF; j_gene: TRBJ1-4; len: 16; v_gene: TRBV25-1
CDR3aa: ASSLGTSTDEQY; j_gene: TRBJ2-7; len: 12; v_gene: TRBV7-9
CDR3aa: ASSGGLTVVGDRNNEQF; j_gene: TRBJ2-1; len: 17; v_gene: TRBV10-1
CDR3aa: SVETRHYEQY; j_gene: TRBJ2-7; len: 10; v_gene: TRBV29-1
CDR3aa: ASSGLGGQETQY; j_gene: TRBJ2-5; len: 12; v_gene: TRBV28
CDR3aa: ATSPGGYVYNEQF; j_gene: TRBJ2-1; len: 13; v_gene: TRBV15
CDR3aa: ASSPRSRTAYEQY; j_gene: TRBJ2-7; len: 13; v_gene: TRBV4-1
CDR3aa: ASSFPGNDQRPQETQY; j_gene: TRBJ2-5; len: 16; v_gene: TRBV5-1
CDR3aa: AHTRQY; j_gene: TRBJ2-7; len: 6; v_gene: TRBV6-6
CDR3aa: ASSHSALSGPLNTEAF; j_gene: TRBJ1-1; len: 16; v_gene: TRBV4-2
CDR3aa: ASSPRDSLNNEQF; j_gene: TRBJ2-1; len: 13; v_gene: TRBV18
CDR3aa: ASSVGRGRVYNEQF; j_gene: TRBJ2-1; len: 14; v_gene: TRBV27
CDR3aa: ASSQAGGPADTQY; j_gene: TRBJ2-3; len: 13; v_gene: TRBV6-5
CDR3aa: ASRGGGAHQTQY; j_gene: TRBJ2-3; len: 12; v_gene: TRBV28
CDR3aa: ASSKQGAGETQY; j_gene: TRBJ2-5; len: 12; v_gene: TRBV19
CDR3aa: ASSLWTGYTQY; j_gene: TRBJ2-3; len: 11; v_gene: TRBV7-2
CDR3aa: ASSVSGGPAKNIQY; j_gene: TRBJ2-4; len: 14; v_gene: TRBV6-6
CDR3aa: ASSQDLAGGPRDEQF; j_gene: TRBJ2-1; len: 15; v_gene: TRBV4-1
CDR3aa: ASSLVGLAAYNEQF; j_gene: TRBJ2-1; len: 14; v_gene: TRBV5-4
CDR3aa: ATSRGDTEAF; j_gene: TRBJ1-1; len: 10; v_gene: TRBV15